The rows below give T cell receptor beta chains drawn from one sample of a study of T cell responses to AZD1222 COVID-19 vaccine. Data came from immunoSEQ multiplex PCR; TCRdb stores just in-frame clones and leaves some out. Among 150,000 to 200,000 clones listed, 75% to 90% were seen once. Source: peripheral blood, taken on day 0 of AZD1222 vaccination. Receptor source: an adult in good health. Both conserved end residues are part of each CDR3. A D gene is named only where the DNA matches it firmly. Clone size is stated in some rows and not others, as once, few, many or a class when expanded.

d_gene,j_gene,v_gene,abundance,CDR3nt,CDR3aa
.,TRBJ1-2,TRBV19,.,TGTGCCAGTAGTCCAGGAAGGGGTATATTCTATGGCTACACCTTC,CASSPGRGIFYGYTF
TRBD1,TRBJ2-5,TRBV7-9,.,TGTGCCAGCAGCTCAGGGGGTATGGAGACCCAGTACTTC,CASSSGGMETQYF
.,TRBJ2-7,TRBV28,.,TGTGCCAGCAGCCAACCCGGGTTCGGGTACGAGCAGTACTTC,CASSQPGFGYEQYF
.,TRBJ1-1,TRBV18,.,TGTGCCAGCTCACCGCGGGTCAACAGGGAGACCTACACTGAAGCTTTCTTT,CASSPRVNRETYTEAFF
.,TRBJ2-6,TRBV10-3,.,TGTGCCATCAGTGAGAGCTCTGGGGCCAACGTCCTGACTTTC,CAISESSGANVLTF
.,TRBJ2-3,TRBV30,.,TGTGCCTGGGGAAAGGGGGGGAAAGCAGATACGCAGTATTTT,CAWGKGGKADTQYF
.,TRBJ1-6,TRBV28,once,TGTGCCAGCAAGGCTGAGAGCTCCTATAATTCACCCCTCCACTTT,CASKAESSYNSPLHF
TRBD2,TRBJ2-3,TRBV7-9,.,TGTGCCAGCAGCTCTTATAGCCCCGGGACTAGCTCGAGCACAGATACGCAGTATTTT,CASSSYSPGTSSSTDTQYF
TRBD2,TRBJ2-1,TRBV19,.,TGTGCCAGTAGCCGACTAGCGGGACCCTACAATGAGCAGTTCTTC,CASSRLAGPYNEQFF
TRBD2,TRBJ2-1,TRBV9,once,TGTGCCAGCAGCGTAGCAGGGACTAGCGGCAGCAATGAGCAGTTCTTC,CASSVAGTSGSNEQFF
TRBD2,TRBJ2-3,TRBV18,.,TGTGCCAGCCGGGCGCTAGCGGGCGTAGATACGCAGTATTTT,CASRALAGVDTQYF
.,TRBJ1-1,TRBV7-2,.,TGTGCCAGCAGCTCGCCAGGGCCTCGGAACACTGAAGCTTTCTTT,CASSSPGPRNTEAFF
.,TRBJ1-6,TRBV5-4,.,TGTGCCAGCAGCTTCCAGGGTGTGTCGCCCCTCCACTTT,CASSFQGVSPLHF
.,TRBJ1-2,TRBV19,once,TGTGCCAGTAGTATAGAAGGCCCGGGGGAGTATGGCTACACCTTC,CASSIEGPGEYGYTF
TRBD1,TRBJ1-2,TRBV6-5,once,TGTGCCAGCAGTCCACGGGGACAGGACTATGGCTACACCTTC,CASSPRGQDYGYTF
TRBD2,TRBJ2-1,TRBV7-9,.,TGTGCCAGCACCGCACTTAATGCACTAGCGGGCTACAATGAGCAGTTCTTC,CASTALNALAGYNEQFF
.,TRBJ1-1,TRBV3-1/TRBV3-2,.,TGTGCCAGCAGCCAGGGGGTTGGGAACACTGAAGCTTTCTTT,CASSQGVGNTEAFF
TRBD1,TRBJ2-5,TRBV30,.,TGTGCCTGGAGTGTACAGGGGGAGACCCAGTACTTC,CAWSVQGETQYF
.,TRBJ1-2,TRBV6-1,once,TGTGCCAGCAGTGATCCACTCTGGGGCTACACCTTC,CASSDPLWGYTF
.,TRBJ1-1,TRBV6-5,.,TGTGCCAGCCTAAGATTCCGGGAGGGCACTGAAGCTTTCTTT,CASLRFREGTEAFF
TRBD2,TRBJ2-2,TRBV9,.,TGTGCCAGCAGCGTTGGACTAGCGGGAGATGCCACCGGGGAGCTGTTTTTT,CASSVGLAGDATGELFF
.,TRBJ2-7,TRBV5-1,.,TGCGCCAGCAGCTTAACCGGGACGAGTACCTACGAGCAGTACTTC,CASSLTGTSTYEQYF
.,TRBJ2-1,TRBV19,few,TGTGCCAGTATAAAACGGGCAGGGCCTTACAATGAGCAGTTCTTC,CASIKRAGPYNEQFF
TRBD1,TRBJ1-5,TRBV6-5,.,TGTGCCAGCAGACTGGGCGGAGGGGGCTCTCAGCCCCAGCATTTT,CASRLGGGGSQPQHF
.,TRBJ2-7,TRBV27,.,TGTGCCAGCAGTCCGGCATCGGGGGAGCAGTACTTC,CASSPASGEQYF